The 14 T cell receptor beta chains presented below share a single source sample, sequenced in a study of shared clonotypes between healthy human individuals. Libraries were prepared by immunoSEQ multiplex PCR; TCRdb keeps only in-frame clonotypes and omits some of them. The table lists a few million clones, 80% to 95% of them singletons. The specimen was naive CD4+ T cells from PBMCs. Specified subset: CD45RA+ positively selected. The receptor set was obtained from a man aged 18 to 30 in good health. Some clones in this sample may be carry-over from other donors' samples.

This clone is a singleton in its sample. In DNA, the CDR3 is TGTGCCAGCAGTTGGGTAGCGGGAGGGTATGAGACCCAGTACTTC. This encodes CASSWVAGGYETQYF. The chain has TRBV28 and TRBJ2-5; 11 positions match TRBD2. CDR3 length equals 15 residues. Germline CDR1 and CDR2: MDHEN and SYDVKM. The junction had 6 bases not matched to a gene; V was cut back by 4 bases and J by 5 bases. The whole variable domain, filled in from reference TRBV28 and TRBJ2-5, reads DVKVTQSSRYLVKRTGEKVFLECVQDMDHENMFWYRQDPGLGLRLIYFSYDVKMKEKGDIPEGYSVSREKKERFSLILESASTNQTSMYLCASSWVAGGYETQYFGPGTRLLVL.

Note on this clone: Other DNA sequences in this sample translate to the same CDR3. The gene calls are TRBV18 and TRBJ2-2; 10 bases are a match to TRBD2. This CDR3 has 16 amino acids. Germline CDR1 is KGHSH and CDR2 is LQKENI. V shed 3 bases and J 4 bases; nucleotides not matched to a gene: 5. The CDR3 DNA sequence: TGTGCCAGCTCACCTAGTCTAGCGGGAGTCACCGGGGAGCTGTTTTTT. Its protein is CASSPSLAGVTGELFF. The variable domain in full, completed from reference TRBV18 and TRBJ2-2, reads NAGVMQNPRHLVRRRGQEARLRCSPMKGHSHVYWYRQLPEEGLKFMVYLQKENIIDESGMPKERFSAEFPKEGPSILRIQQVVRGDSAAYFCASSPSLAGVTGELFFGEGSRLTVL.

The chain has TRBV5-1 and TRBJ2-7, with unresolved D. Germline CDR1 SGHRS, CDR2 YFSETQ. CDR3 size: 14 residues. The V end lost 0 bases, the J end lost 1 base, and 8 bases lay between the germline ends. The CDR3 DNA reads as TGCGCCAGCAGCTTGGAATCCCCTTCCTACGAGCAGTACTTC. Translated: CASSLESPSYEQYF.

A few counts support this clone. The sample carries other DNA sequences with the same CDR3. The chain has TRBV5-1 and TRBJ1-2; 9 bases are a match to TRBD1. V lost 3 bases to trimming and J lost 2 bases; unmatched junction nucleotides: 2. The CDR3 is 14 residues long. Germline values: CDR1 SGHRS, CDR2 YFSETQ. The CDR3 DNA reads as TGCGCCAGCAGCTCCGGGACAGGGAACTATGGCTACACCTTC. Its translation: CASSSGTGNYGYTF.

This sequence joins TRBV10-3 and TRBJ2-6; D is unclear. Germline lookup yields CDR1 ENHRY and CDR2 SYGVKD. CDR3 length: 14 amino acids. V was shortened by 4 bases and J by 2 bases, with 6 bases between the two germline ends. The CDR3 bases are TGTGCCATCAGTGCTGGCCCTGGGGCCAACGTCCTGACTTTC. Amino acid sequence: CAISAGPGANVLTF.

CDR3 coding DNA: TGTGCCAGCTCACCCCAAAAAATTAACCGGGACACTGGAGAAAAACTGTTTTTT. Amino acid sequence: CASSPQKINRDTGEKLFF. The chain couples TRBV18 to TRBJ1-4; maybe TRBD1 (6 bases). The CDR3 totals 18 residues. V gave up 3 bases and J gave up 8 bases, with 25 bases separating them. Germline V lookup: CDR1 KGHSH, CDR2 LQKENI.

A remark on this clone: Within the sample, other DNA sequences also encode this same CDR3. The CDR3 spells CASSLTDTQYF. The CDR3, as DNA: TGTGCCAGCAGCTTAACGGATACGCAGTATTTT. V is TRBV7-2 and J is TRBJ2-3, with D hard to call. CDR1 and CDR2 from the germline V gene are SGHTA and FQGNSA. V shed 2 bases and J shed 6 bases, with 3 bases lying between them. The CDR3 sequence is 11 residues long.

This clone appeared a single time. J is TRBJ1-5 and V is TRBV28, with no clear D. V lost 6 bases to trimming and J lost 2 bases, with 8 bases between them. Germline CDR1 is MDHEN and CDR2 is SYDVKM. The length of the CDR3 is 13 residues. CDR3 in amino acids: CASSTSRNQPQHF. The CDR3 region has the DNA TGTGCCAGCAGCACCAGCCGCAATCAGCCCCAGCATTTT.

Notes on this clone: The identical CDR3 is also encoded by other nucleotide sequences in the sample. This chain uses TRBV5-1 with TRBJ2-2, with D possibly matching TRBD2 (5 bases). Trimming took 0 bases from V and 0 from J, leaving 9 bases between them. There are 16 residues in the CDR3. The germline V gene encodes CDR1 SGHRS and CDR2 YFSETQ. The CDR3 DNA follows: TGCGCCAGCAGCTTGGTTGCGGGCGCGAACACCGGGGAGCTGTTTTTT. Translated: CASSLVAGANTGELFF.

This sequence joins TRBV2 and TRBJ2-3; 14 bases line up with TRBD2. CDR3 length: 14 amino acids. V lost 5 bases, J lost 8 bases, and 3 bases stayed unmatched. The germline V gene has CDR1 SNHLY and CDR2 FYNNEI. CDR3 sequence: CASSRGLAGGTQYF. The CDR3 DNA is TGTGCCAGCAGTCGTGGACTAGCGGGAGGTACGCAGTATTTT.

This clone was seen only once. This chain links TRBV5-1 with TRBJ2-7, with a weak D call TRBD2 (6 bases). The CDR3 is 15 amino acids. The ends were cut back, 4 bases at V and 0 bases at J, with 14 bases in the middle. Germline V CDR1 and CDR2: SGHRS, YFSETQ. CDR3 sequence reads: CASSLIADPSYEQYF. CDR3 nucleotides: TGCGCCAGCAGCCTTATAGCGGACCCCTCCTACGAGCAGTACTTC.

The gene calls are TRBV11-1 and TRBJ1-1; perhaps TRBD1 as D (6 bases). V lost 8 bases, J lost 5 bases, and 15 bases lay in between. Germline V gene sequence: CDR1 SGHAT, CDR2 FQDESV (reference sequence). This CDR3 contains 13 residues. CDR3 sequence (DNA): TGTGCCAGCGGAGGGGGGGCGTTTACTGAAGCTTTCTTT. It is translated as CASGGGAFTEAFF. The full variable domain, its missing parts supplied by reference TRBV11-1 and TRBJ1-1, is EAEVAQSPRYKITEKSQAVAFWCDPISGHATLYWYRQILGQGPELLVQFQDESVVDDSQLPKDRFSAERLKGVDSTLKIQPAELGDSAMYLCASGGGAFTEAFFGQGTRLTVV.

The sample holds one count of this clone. CDR3 coding DNA: TGTGCCAGCAGCGCCGCTCCGGAGGTATACGATACGCAGTATTTT. Translating it yields CASSAAPEVYDTQYF. V gene TRBV9 combines with J gene TRBJ2-3; TRBD2 might be the D (5 bases). This CDR3 contains 15 residues. V lost 3 bases, J lost 6 bases, and 17 bases lay in between. The germline gives CDR1 SGDLS, CDR2 YYNGEE.

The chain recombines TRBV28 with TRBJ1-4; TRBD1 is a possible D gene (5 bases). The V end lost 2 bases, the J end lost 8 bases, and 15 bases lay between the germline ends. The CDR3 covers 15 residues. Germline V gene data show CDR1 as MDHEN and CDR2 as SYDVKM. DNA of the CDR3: TGTGCCAGCAGTTTACTGGTGGGGGAACAGGAAAAACTGTTTTTT. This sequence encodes CASSLLVGEQEKLFF.